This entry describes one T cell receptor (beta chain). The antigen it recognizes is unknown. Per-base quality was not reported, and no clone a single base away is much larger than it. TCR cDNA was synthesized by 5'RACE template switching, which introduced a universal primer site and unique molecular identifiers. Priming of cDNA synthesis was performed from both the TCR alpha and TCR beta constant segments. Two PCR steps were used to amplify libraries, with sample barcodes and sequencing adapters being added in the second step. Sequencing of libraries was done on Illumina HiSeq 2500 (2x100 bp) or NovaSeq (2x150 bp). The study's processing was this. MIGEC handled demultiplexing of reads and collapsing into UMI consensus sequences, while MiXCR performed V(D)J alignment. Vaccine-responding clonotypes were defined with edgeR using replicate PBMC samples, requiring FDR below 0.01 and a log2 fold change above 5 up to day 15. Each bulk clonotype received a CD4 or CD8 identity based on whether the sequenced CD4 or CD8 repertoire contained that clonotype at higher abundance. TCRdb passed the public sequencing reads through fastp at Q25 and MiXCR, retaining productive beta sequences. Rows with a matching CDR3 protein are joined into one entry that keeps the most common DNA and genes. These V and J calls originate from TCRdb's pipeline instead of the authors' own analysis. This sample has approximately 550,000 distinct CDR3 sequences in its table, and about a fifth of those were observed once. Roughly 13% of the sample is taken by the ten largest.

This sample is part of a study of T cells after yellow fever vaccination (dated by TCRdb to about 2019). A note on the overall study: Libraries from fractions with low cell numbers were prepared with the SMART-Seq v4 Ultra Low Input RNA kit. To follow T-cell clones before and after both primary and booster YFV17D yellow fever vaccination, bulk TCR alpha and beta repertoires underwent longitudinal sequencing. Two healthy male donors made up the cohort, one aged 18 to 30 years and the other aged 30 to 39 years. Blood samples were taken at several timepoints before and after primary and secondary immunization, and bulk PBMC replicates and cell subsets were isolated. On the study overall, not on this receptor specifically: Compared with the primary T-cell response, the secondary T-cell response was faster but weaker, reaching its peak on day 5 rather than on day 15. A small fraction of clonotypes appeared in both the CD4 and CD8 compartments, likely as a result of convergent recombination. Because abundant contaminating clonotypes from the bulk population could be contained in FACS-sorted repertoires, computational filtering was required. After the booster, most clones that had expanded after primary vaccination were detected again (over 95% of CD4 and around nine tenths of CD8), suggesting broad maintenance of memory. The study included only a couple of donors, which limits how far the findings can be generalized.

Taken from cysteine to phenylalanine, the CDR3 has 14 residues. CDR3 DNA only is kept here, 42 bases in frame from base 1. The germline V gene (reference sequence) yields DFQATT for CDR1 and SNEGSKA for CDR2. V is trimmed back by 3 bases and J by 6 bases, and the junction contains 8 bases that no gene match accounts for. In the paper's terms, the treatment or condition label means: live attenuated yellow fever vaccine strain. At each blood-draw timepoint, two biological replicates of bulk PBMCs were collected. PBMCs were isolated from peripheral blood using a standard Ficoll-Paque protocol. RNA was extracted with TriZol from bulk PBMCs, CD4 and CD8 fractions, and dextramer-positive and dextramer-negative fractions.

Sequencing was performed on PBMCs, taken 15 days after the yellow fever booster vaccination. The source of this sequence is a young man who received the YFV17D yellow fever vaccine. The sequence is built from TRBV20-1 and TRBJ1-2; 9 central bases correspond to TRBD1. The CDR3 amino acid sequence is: CSARDLGQGDGYTF. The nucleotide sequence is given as TGCAGTGCTAGGGACCTGGGACAGGGAGATGGCTACACCTTC.